This T cell receptor beta chain was found in a study of blood T cells in healthy people across ages (dated by TCRdb to about 2015). Background on the whole study: Template switching captured roughly one uniquely barcoded TCR beta cDNA molecule per two T cells in model experiments. For two donors (one aged 18 to 29 and one aged 80 or older), the study analyzed two additional independent replicas of 1 million unique cDNA reads from the same blood draw. The donors were divided into four age groups: young (average approximately 17 years), middle-aged (around 41), aged (approximately 59) and long-lived (around 87). Using deep sequencing normalized with unique cDNA molecular identifiers, the study measured how TCR beta repertoire diversity changes with age. Donors of different ages were randomly distributed across sequencing lanes to avoid experimental bias.

Receptor libraries were prepared by 5' RACE. The sequencer listed for this sample is Illumina HiSeq 2500. A second 7 to 11 cycle PCR used a sample-barcoded 5' primer and a J-beta primer mix. Each TCR beta cDNA molecule received a unique molecular identifier from a template-switch 5' adaptor carrying 12 random nucleotides. At least 2.5 million CDR3-containing paired-end reads were obtained from each sample. First-strand cDNA synthesis was performed from all RNA using the Mint cDNA synthesis kit, with priming by a TRBC-specific oligonucleotide. Following uracil-DNA glycosylase treatment, all cDNA underwent a first 18-cycle PCR with the universal primers M1SS and BC2_uni_R. For the original study's pipeline: For normalization, 1 million high-quality reads, each with a distinct molecular identifier, were randomly selected from each sample. Instead of being binned into consensus sequences, reads that shared molecular identifiers were thrown out. CDR3 identification, clonotype clustering and error correction used MiTCR with a Q25 quality threshold and the strictest error-elimination algorithm. Lower-bound total TCR beta diversity was estimated with a nonparametric unseen species model using Euler transformation. TCRdb trimmed public reads at Q25 via fastp, called clones via MiXCR and kept in-frame beta chains. Each record represents a unique CDR3 protein, reported with the most common genes and DNA among its rows. None of the V and J calls come from the authors' own analysis; TCRdb made them. For this sample the table gives approximately 1,000,000 distinct CDR3 sequences, of which over 35% were detected only once. The ten largest clonotypes hold 15% to 20% of the sample.

This clonotype showed up just a few times. Its antigen has not been determined. The input lacks base qualities; no much larger clone sits a single base away. Broader findings and caveats from the paper: Because donor CMV infection status was unknown, age-related changes in expanded clonotypes were potentially confounded. Compared with the aged group, the long-lived group had more naive CD4+ T cells, fewer expanded clones and increased TCR diversity, a pattern suggesting age selection. Observed TCR beta diversity correlated strongly with the percentage of naive T cells measured by flow cytometry. Conclusive comparison of naive and antigen-experienced compartments was prevented by the profiling of bulk unsorted PBMCs. As age increased, observed TCR beta diversity per million T cells dropped in a roughly linear way, and a significant reduction was already evident by age 40. Total diversity estimates from one million sequenced T cells were considered lower bounds and underestimates.

The junction shows trimming of 4 bases on V and 6 bases on J, plus 9 bases between the germline ends. From cysteine to phenylalanine, the CDR3 is 12 amino acids long. The only DNA kept is the CDR3, 36 bases in frame from the first base. The germline V gene sets CDR1 to MDHEN and CDR2 to SYDVKM. Systemically healthy Caucasian individuals from Russia, 35 to 50 in total and aged roughly 6 to 90 years, were included as donors. Each donor gave around 9.9 milliliters of peripheral blood, collected into EDTA-treated Vacutainer tubes. PBMCs were isolated by Ficoll-Paque density-gradient centrifugation, with at least 6.5 million obtained per sample. Trizol reagent was used to extract total RNA from the PBMCs, yielding at least 6 micrograms per sample. For every donor, an aliquot of PBMCs went through flow cytometry to measure the percentages of naive CD45RAhigh/CD27high T cells.

The sequenced sample consisted of blood. The receptor was derived from a woman aged 60-75 years in good health. The rearrangement combines TRBV28 with TRBJ1-2, with the D gene too uncertain to name. DNA sequence: TGTGCCAGCAGTTCCTCCCCGAATGGCTACACCTTC. Its translation is CASSSSPNGYTF.